This is a list of T cell receptor beta chains from one sample in a study of identical twins. From the 5' RACE reads, TCRdb called clonotypes with MiXCR, one entry per CDR3 protein. The table lists about 280,000 distinct CDR3 sequences, approximately 8.5% of them singletons, with more than 2% in the top ten. The same data also contributed to another study, on yellow fever vaccine responses in identical twins.

The specimen was memory (CD45RO+) T cells sorted from blood. The receptor set was obtained from a woman between 18 and 29 years old in good health. CDR3s include the opening cysteine and the closing phenylalanine or tryptophan. Each record gives: clone size, J gene, V gene, D gene, CDR3 DNA, CDR3 protein. The D gene is left open where the match is weak. Size tells how often a clone was seen (once, few, many) or the class of an expanded clone, and some rows leave it out.

>.|TRBJ2-3|TRBV6-5|TRBD1
TGTGCCAGCAGTTACTCGAGGTCAGGGGGCGCCCCGGATACGCAGTATTTT
CASSYSRSGGAPDTQYF
>.|TRBJ1-2|TRBV4-1|TRBD1
TGCGCCAGCAGCCAAGATCACGGGCAGGGGGCTAAGGGCTACACCTTC
CASSQDHGQGAKGYTF
>few|TRBJ1-1|TRBV6-5|.
TGTGCCAGCAGTATACAGGCGAACACTGAAGCTTTCTTT
CASSIQANTEAFF
>many|TRBJ2-5|TRBV24-1|.
TGTGCCACCAGTGATCCGGGGCCACAAGAGACCCAGTACTTC
CATSDPGPQETQYF
>.|TRBJ1-1|TRBV2|.
TGTGCCAGCAGCGGGGGGTCGGTCACTGAAGCTTTCTTT
CASSGGSVTEAFF
>.|TRBJ2-5|TRBV25-1|.
TGTGCCAGCAGTGACCCCTATACTAACCAAGAGACCCAGTACTTC
CASSDPYTNQETQYF
>few|TRBJ2-3|TRBV9|TRBD2
TGTGCCAGCAGCGGGGGACTAGCGGGGATCACAGATACGCAGTATTTT
CASSGGLAGITDTQYF
>few|TRBJ2-7|TRBV5-5|TRBD1
TGTGCCAGCAGCCGACAGGGGGTCCTTTCCTACGAGCAGTACTTC
CASSRQGVLSYEQYF
>many|TRBJ1-4|TRBV20-1|TRBD1
TGCAGTGCTAGGCGCTTTGGGACAGGGGATGAAAAACTGTTTTTT
CSARRFGTGDEKLFF
>.|TRBJ2-1|TRBV20-1|.
TGCAGTGCTAGGTTAGGGGATTATGAGCAGTTCTTC
CSARLGDYEQFF
>few|TRBJ2-5|TRBV15|TRBD2
TGTGCCACCAGCAGATCGACTAGCGGGAGGGTGGAGGGAGAGACCCAGTACTTC
CATSRSTSGRVEGETQYF
>many|TRBJ1-5|TRBV5-1|TRBD1
TGCGCCAGCAGCTGGGGGACAGGGGGGTTGCAGCCCCAGCATTTT
CASSWGTGGLQPQHF
>.|TRBJ1-2|TRBV25-1|TRBD1
TGTGCCAGCAGTAAGAGACAGGGCGGGGGCTACACCTTC
CASSKRQGGGYTF
>many|TRBJ2-3|TRBV5-5|.
TGTGCCAGCAGCTCCGCGACATCCACAGATACGCAGTATTTT
CASSSATSTDTQYF
>many|TRBJ1-1|TRBV5-1|.
TGCGCCAGCAGCTTGGTACGGGCGTCGAACACTGAAGCTTTCTTT
CASSLVRASNTEAFF
>few|TRBJ1-5|TRBV6-5|.
TGTGCCAGCAGTTACTCGACGACGAATCAGCCCCAGCATTTT
CASSYSTTNQPQHF
>few|TRBJ2-1|TRBV5-6|.
TGTGCCAGCGCCTGGGGCGGAAGCTCCTACAATGAGCAGTTCTTC
CASAWGGSSYNEQFF
>many|TRBJ2-3|TRBV5-1|.
TGCGCCAGCAGCTTGGCGGGAGATAGGGCAGATACGCAGTATTTT
CASSLAGDRADTQYF
>.|TRBJ2-2|TRBV6-1|.
TGTGCCAGCACCCGAACGGGTACCGGGGAGCTGTTTTTT
CASTRTGTGELFF
>few|TRBJ2-2|TRBV7-3|.
TGTGCCAGCAGCCCGCGGGTAGCGAGGACCGGGGAGCTGTTTTTT
CASSPRVARTGELFF
>few|TRBJ2-7|TRBV6-1|TRBD1
TGTGCCAGCAGTGAAGGACAGGGGGGATCCTACGAGCAGTACTTC
CASSEGQGGSYEQYF
>.|TRBJ2-3|TRBV29-1|.
TGCAGCGTTATGCTGGGGGTCAGCACAGATACGCAGTATTTT
CSVMLGVSTDTQYF
>few|TRBJ2-6|TRBV28|.
TGTGCCAGCTGTCGAGGGGCCAACGTCCTGACTTTC
CASCRGANVLTF
>few|TRBJ1-2|TRBV2|.
TGTGCCAGAAACCTGGATGGCTACACCTTC
CARNLDGYTF
>.|TRBJ2-1|TRBV5-6|TRBD2
TGTGCCAGCAGCTATGGACTAGCGGGGCCCCAGAATGAGCAGTTCTTC
CASSYGLAGPQNEQFF
>.|TRBJ2-6|TRBV9|.
TGTGCCAGCAGCTTAGGGGGGGCGTCTGGGGCCAACGTCCTGACTTTC
CASSLGGASGANVLTF
>many|TRBJ2-5|TRBV20-1|.
TGCAGTGCTAGCCCGGGAGTATGGGAGACCCAGTACTTC
CSASPGVWETQYF
>.|TRBJ2-2|TRBV7-9|.
TGTGCCACCACCTTCGCGAGCAGGATCAACACCGGGGAGCTGTTTTTT
CATTFASRINTGELFF
>many|TRBJ2-7|TRBV29-1|.
TGCAGCGTTGCCGTGGGAGTGGGCTGGCCCAGCAACTACGAGCAGTACTTC
CSVAVGVGWPSNYEQYF
>.|TRBJ2-2|TRBV28|TRBD2
TGTGCCAGCAGTTCCTATCGACTAGCGGGGAGGGTCGGGGAGCTGTTTTTT
CASSSYRLAGRVGELFF
>many|TRBJ2-3|TRBV5-1|.
TGCGCCAGCAGCTTCCCAGATACGCAGTATTTT
CASSFPDTQYF
>many|TRBJ2-7|TRBV20-1|TRBD2
TGCAGTGCTGGGGGGTTCGGGACTAGCGGGAGCGAGCAGTACTTC
CSAGGFGTSGSEQYF
>many|TRBJ1-1|TRBV5-1|.
TGCGCCAGCACCTTCGGGGTAGAGGGCACTGAAGCTTTCTTT
CASTFGVEGTEAFF
>few|TRBJ2-2|TRBV12-5|.
TGTGCTACCGGGGCCGGGGTCGGCCCCGGGGAGCTGTTTTTT
CATGAGVGPGELFF
>few|TRBJ1-4|TRBV7-8|.
TGTGCCAGCAGCCCACTGCCTAATGAAAAACTGTTTTTT
CASSPLPNEKLFF
>.|TRBJ2-7|TRBV6-1|.
TGTGCCAGCAGTGATTACAGGACAGCTCCTTCCTACGAGCAGTACTTC
CASSDYRTAPSYEQYF
>.|TRBJ2-5|TRBV7-2|.
TGTGCCAGCAGCCCACCGGGACTGGGAGAGACCCAGTACTTC
CASSPPGLGETQYF
>.|TRBJ1-2|TRBV6-1|.
TGTGCCAGCGTGCGCGGGGCGGGAACTAACTATGGCTACACCTTC
CASVRGAGTNYGYTF
>.|TRBJ2-6|TRBV6-5|.
TGTGCCAGCAGTTACTCGAGTTGGGCCTCTGGGGCCAACGTCCTGACTTTC
CASSYSSWASGANVLTF
>few|TRBJ1-1|TRBV5-1|.
TGCGCCAGCAGCTTGGTACCCGACACTGAAGCTTTCTTT
CASSLVPDTEAFF
>.|TRBJ2-3|TRBV29-1|TRBD2
TGCAGCGTACGAGCGGGGTGGTTGAATACGCAGTATTTT
CSVRAGWLNTQYF
>few|TRBJ2-1|TRBV9|TRBD2
TGTGCCAGCAGCGCAGACCGACTAGCGGGAGTCTCGGGCTCCTACAATGAGCAGTTCTTC
CASSADRLAGVSGSYNEQFF
>.|TRBJ1-2|TRBV20-1|.
TGCAGTGCTGCGCAGGGTGACGGCTATGGCTACACCTTC
CSAAQGDGYGYTF
>many|TRBJ2-5|TRBV20-1|.
TGCAGTGCTAGTAGTCGGACCTTCTCAGGGACCCAGTACTTC
CSASSRTFSGTQYF
>few|TRBJ1-5|TRBV5-4|.
TGTGCCAGCAGCTTGGCCACCGATCAGCCCCAGCATTTT
CASSLATDQPQHF
>few|TRBJ1-5|TRBV6-2/TRBV6-3|TRBD1
TGTGCCAGCAGTCCCCCCGACAGGGCCTGGCAGCCCCAGCATTTT
CASSPPDRAWQPQHF
>.|TRBJ2-1|TRBV20-1|TRBD2
TGCAGTGCTAGAGATCCCGGGGGGGCACAAAATGAGCAGTTCTTC
CSARDPGGAQNEQFF
>many|TRBJ1-1|TRBV10-3|TRBD1
TGTGCCATCACCCAGGGACAGGAGAACACTGAAGCTTTCTTT
CAITQGQENTEAFF
>.|TRBJ1-6|TRBV4-2|.
TGTGCCAGCAGCCGGGACCAATTAAATTCACCCCTCCACTTT
CASSRDQLNSPLHF
>many|TRBJ1-1|TRBV7-9|.
TGTGCCAGCAGTTCGAAGAGGACTGAAGCTTTCTTT
CASSSKRTEAFF
>many|TRBJ1-3|TRBV4-1|.
TGCGCCAGCGGAGACGGCTCTGGAAACACCATATATTTT
CASGDGSGNTIYF
>few|TRBJ2-3|TRBV20-1|.
TGCAGTGCTAGTAACGGGCGCGACCCGGGAACGCAGTATTTT
CSASNGRDPGTQYF
>.|TRBJ2-1|TRBV10-3|TRBD2
TGTGCCACCGGCGAGGGCGGGAGTATCTACAATGAGCAGTTCTTC
CATGEGGSIYNEQFF
>medium-sized|TRBJ2-3|TRBV7-9|TRBD2
TGTGCCAGCAGCTCGGGAGGAAGCCCTAGCACAGATACGCAGTATTTT
CASSSGGSPSTDTQYF
>.|TRBJ2-5|TRBV28|.
TGTGCCAGCAGACATCGTGGGGCCGAGACCCAGTACTTC
CASRHRGAETQYF